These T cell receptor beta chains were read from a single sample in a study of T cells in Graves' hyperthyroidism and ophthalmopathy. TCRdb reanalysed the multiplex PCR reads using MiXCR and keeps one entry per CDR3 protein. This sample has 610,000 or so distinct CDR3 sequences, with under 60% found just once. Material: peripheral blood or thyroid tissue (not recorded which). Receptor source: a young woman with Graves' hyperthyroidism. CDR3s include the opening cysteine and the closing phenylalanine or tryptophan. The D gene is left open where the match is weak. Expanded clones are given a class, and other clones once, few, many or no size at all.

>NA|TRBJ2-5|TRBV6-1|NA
TGTGCCAGCAGTGTTCTAGCCGCAGAGACCCAGTACTTC
CASSVLAAETQYF
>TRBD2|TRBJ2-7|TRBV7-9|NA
TGTGCCAGCAGCTTACCTCCCGGGACTAGCGGGAGCAACCCCTTTGAGCAGTACTTC
CASSLPPGTSGSNPFEQYF
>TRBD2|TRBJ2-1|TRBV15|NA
TGTGCCACCAGCCTAGGCGGGAGCTCCTACAATGAGCAGTTCTTC
CATSLGGSSYNEQFF
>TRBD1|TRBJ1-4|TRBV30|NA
TGTGCCTGGAGTCCAGGGGGTAACGATGAAAAACTGTTTTTT
CAWSPGGNDEKLFF
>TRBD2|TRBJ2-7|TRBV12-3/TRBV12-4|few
TGTGCCAGCAGTTTTGCGGGGGGGGACTACGAGCAGTACTTC
CASSFAGGDYEQYF
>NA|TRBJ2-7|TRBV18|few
TGTGCCAGCTCACAATGGGCCTCCTACGAGCAGTACTTC
CASSQWASYEQYF
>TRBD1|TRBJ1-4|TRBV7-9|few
TGTGCCAGCAGCTCGTCCGGGACAGGGAATGAAAAACTGTTTTTT
CASSSSGTGNEKLFF
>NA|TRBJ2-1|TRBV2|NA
TGTGCCAGCAGTTTAGTACAGGCTTACAATGAGCAGTTCTTC
CASSLVQAYNEQFF
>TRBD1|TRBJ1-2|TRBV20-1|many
TGCAGTGCCCCGGAGACAGGGATGAGCGGCTACACCTTC
CSAPETGMSGYTF
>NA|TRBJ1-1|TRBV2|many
TGTGCCACCACACAGGGAAGAGAAACTGAAGCTTTCTTT
CATTQGRETEAFF
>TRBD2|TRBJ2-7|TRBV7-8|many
TGTGCCAGCAGCCCTTGGACTAGCGGGACCTCCCGATCCTACGAGCAGTACTTC
CASSPWTSGTSRSYEQYF
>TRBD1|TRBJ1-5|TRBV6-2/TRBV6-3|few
TGTGCCAGCAGACGACAGGGGGCGGTTCAGCCCCAGCATTTT
CASRRQGAVQPQHF
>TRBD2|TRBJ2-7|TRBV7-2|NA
TGTGCCAGCAGCCGACCCCCCGGGACTACCTCGTACGAGCAGTACTTC
CASSRPPGTTSYEQYF
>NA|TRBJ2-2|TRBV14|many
TGTGCCAGCAGCCAAACCGCTAGCACCAACACCGGGGAGCTGTTTTTT
CASSQTASTNTGELFF